This TCR beta chain was identified in a study of blood T cell repertoires in COVID-19. Across the study: COVID-19 samples from acute and convalescent phases originated in the United States, Italy and Spain. Sources were T cells, B-cell-depleted T cells, or PBMCs; the material itself was cDNA or gDNA.

The CDR3 is 15 residues long. J gave up 1 base and V 4 bases, and 6 bases lay outside the gene matches. Per germline, CDR1 LGHDT and CDR2 YNNKEL (reference sequence). In the original analysis: The authors estimated nucleated cell counts from reference gene primer amplification. Assay used: immunoSEQ multiplex PCR; TCRdb lists only in-frame clones, some missing. V and J calls and clone size come straight from that table; D and trimming were deduced from the DNA. The table includes more than 60,000 clones, about 93% detected once. The TCR comes from a human donor in a cohort sampled during active COVID-19. What was sequenced was peripheral blood. The chain has TRBV3-1 (or the pseudogene TRBV3-2) and TRBJ1-1; TRBD1 matches at 7 bases. The CDR3 sequence is CASSRATGTNTEAFF. The CDR3 bases are TGTGCCAGCAGCCGAGCGACAGGGACGAACACTGAAGCTTTCTTT.